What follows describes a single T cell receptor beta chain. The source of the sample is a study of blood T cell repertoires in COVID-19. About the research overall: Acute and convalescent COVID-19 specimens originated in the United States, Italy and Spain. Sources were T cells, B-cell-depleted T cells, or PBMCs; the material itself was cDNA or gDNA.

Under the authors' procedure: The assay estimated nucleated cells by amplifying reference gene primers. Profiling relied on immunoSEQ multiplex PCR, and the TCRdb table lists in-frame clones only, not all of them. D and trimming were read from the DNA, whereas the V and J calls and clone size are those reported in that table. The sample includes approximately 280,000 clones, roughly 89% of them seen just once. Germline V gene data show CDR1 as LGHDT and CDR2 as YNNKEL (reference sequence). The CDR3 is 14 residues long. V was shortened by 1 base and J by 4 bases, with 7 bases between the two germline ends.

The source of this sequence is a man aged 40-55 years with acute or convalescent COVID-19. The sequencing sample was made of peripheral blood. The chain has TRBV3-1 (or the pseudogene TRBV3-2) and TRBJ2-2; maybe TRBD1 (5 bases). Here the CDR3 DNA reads TGTGCCAGCAGCCAAGTCACAGGCACCGGGGAGCTGTTTTTT. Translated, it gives CASSQVTGTGELFF.